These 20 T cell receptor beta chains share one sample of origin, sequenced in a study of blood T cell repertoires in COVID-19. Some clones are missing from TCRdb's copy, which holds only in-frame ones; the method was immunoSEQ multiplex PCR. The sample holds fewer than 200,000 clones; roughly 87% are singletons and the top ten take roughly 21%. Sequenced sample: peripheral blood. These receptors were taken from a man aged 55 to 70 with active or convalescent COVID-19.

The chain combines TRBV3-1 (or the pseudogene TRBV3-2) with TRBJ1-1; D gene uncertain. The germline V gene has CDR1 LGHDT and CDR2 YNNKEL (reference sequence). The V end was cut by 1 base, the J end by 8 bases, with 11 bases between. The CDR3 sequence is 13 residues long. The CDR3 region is CASSQGSAVEAFF. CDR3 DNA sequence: TGTGCCAGCAGCCAAGGGTCAGCGGTGGAAGCTTTCTTT.

The CDR3: CASTRLAGGPSETQYF. The CDR3, as DNA: TGTGCCAGCACCAGACTAGCGGGGGGGCCGTCAGAGACCCAGTACTTC. The rearrangement links TRBV5-6 to TRBJ2-5, with TRBD2 matching 14 bases. The junction had 8 bases not matched to a gene; V was cut back by 6 bases and J by 4 bases. The CDR3 spans 16 residues. Germline V lookup: CDR1 SGHDT, CDR2 YYEEEE.

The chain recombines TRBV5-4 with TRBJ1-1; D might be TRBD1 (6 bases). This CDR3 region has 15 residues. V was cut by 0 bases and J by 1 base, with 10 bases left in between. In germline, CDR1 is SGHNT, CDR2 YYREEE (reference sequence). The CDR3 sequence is CASSLEGRGNTEAFF. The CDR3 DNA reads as TGTGCCAGCAGCTTGGAGGGCAGGGGGAACACTGAAGCTTTCTTT.

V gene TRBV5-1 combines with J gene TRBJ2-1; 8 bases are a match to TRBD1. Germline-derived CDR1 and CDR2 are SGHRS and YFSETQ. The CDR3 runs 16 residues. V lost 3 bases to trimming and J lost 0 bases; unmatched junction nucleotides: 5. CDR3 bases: TGCGCCAGCAGCTACGGACAGGGCCACTCCTACAATGAGCAGTTCTTC. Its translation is CASSYGQGHSYNEQFF. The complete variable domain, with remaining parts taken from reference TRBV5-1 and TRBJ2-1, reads KAGVTQTPRYLIKTRGQQVTLSCSPISGHRSVSWYQQTPGQGLQFLFEYFSETQRNKGNFPGRFSGRQFSNSRSEMNVSTLELGDSALYLCASSYGQGHSYNEQFFGPGTRLTVL.

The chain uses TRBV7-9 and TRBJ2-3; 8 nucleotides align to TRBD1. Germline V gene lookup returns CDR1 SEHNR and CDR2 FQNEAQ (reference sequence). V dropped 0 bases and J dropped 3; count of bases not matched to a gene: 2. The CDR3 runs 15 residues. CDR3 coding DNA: TGTGCCAGCAGCTTAGCGGGACAGGTAACAGATACGCAGTATTTT. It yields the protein CASSLAGQVTDTQYF.

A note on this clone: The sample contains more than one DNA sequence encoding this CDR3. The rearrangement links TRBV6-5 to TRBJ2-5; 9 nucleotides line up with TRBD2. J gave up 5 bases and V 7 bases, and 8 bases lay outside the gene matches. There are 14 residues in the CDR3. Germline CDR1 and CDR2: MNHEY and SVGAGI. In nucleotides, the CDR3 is TGTGCCAGCACGGGCGGGGGGGCCGGTGAGACCCAGTACTTC. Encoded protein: CASTGGGAGETQYF.

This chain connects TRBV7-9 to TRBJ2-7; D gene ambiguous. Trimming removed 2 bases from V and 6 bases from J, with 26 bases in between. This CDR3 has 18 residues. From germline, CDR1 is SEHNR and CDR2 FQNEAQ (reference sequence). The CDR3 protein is CASSLNIVPPSLRSEQYF. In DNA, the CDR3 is TGTGCCAGCAGCTTAAATATCGTCCCCCCCTCCCTCAGATCCGAGCAGTACTTC.

Here the CDR3 DNA reads TGTGCCAGCAGCTCGCAGGGTTTCAGCAATCAGCCCCAGCATTTT. Protein: CASSSQGFSNQPQHF. This chain links TRBV7-2 with TRBJ1-5, with D perhaps matching TRBD1 (5 bases). Germline assignment: CDR1 SGHTA and CDR2 FQGNSA. This CDR3 has 15 residues. The germline V and J ends were trimmed by 4 bases and 1 base, with 11 bases remaining between them.

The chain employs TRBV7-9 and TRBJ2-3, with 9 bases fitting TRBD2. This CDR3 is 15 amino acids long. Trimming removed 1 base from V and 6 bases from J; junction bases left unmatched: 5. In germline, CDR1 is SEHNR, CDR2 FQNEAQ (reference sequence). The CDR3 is CASSLGGGASDTQYF. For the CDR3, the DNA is TGTGCCAGCAGCTTAGGCGGGGGGGCCTCGGATACGCAGTATTTT.

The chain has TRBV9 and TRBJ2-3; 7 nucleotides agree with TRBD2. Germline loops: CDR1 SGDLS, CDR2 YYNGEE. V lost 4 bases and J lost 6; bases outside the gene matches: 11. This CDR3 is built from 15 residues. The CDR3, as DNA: TGTGCCAGCAGCTCATCCCGGACTAGAGGGGATACGCAGTATTTT. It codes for CASSSSRTRGDTQYF.

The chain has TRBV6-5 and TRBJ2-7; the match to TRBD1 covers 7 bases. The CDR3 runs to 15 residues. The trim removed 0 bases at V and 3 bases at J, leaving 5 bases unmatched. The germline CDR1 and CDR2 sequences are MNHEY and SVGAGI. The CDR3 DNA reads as TGTGCCAGCAGTTACTCGCGGACAGGCGGCTACGAGCAGTACTTC. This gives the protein CASSYSRTGGYEQYF.

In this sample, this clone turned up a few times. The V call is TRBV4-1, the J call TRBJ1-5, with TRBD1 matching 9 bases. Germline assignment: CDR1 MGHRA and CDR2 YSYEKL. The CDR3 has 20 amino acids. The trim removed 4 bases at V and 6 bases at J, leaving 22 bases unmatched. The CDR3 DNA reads TGCGCCAGCAGCCCTTATAGTGGCGGGACAGGGTTTTCTTTTACTCAGCCCCAGCATTTT. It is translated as CASSPYSGGTGFSFTQPQHF.

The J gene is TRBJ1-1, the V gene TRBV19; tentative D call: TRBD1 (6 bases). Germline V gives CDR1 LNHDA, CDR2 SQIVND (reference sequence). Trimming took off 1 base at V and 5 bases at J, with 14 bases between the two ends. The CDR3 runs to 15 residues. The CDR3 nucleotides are TGTGCCAGTAGTATAGTTTCTACAGGGCGGACTGAAGCTTTCTTT. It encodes CASSIVSTGRTEAFF.

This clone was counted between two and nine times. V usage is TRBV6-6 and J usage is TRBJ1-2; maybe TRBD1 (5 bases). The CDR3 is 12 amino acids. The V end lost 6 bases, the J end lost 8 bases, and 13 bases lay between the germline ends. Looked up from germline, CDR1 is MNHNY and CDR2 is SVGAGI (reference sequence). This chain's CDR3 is CASRTGGGGYTF. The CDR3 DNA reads TGTGCCAGCAGAACCGGTGGGGGGGGCTACACCTTC.

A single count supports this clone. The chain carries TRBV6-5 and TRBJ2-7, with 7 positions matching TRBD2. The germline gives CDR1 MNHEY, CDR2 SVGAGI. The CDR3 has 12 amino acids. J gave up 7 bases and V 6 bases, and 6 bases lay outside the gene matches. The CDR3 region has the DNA TGTGCCAGCAGAGTGGGGGGGTGGGAGCAGTACTTC. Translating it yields CASRVGGWEQYF.

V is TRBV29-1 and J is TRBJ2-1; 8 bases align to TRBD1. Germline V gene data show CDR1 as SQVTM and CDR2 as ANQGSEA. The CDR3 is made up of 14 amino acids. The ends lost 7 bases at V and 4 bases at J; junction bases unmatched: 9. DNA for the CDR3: TGCAGCGCCCCAGGGGGCGCGAGATACAATGAGCAGTTCTTC. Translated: CSAPGGARYNEQFF.

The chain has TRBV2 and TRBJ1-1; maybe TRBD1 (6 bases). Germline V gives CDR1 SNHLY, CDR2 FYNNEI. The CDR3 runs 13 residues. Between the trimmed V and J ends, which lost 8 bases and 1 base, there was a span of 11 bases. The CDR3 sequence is CASEQGGNTEAFF. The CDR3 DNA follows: TGTGCCAGCGAACAGGGCGGGAACACTGAAGCTTTCTTT.

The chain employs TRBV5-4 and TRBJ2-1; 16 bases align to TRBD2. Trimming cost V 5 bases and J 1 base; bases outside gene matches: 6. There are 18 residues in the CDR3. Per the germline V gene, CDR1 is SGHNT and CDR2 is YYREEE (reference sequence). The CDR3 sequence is CASRTGLAGGLSYNEQFF. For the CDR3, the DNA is TGTGCCAGCAGAACGGGACTAGCGGGGGGGTTATCCTACAATGAGCAGTTCTTC.

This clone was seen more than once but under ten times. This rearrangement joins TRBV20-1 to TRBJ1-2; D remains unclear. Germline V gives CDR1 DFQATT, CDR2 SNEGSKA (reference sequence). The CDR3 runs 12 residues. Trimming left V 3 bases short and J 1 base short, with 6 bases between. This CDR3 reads CSASSNNYGYTF. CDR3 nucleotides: TGCAGTGCTAGTTCCAATAACTATGGCTACACCTTC.

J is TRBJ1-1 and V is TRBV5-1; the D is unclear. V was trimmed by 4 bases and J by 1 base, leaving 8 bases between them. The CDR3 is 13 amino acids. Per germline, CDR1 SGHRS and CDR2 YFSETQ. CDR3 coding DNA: TGCGCCAGCAGCCGGAGGCAGAACACTGAAGCTTTCTTT. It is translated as CASSRRQNTEAFF.